One sample yielded the 22 T cell receptor beta chains listed below, sequenced in a study of CD8 T cells in Susac syndrome. Reverse transcription used roughly 0.45 to 1 ug RNA and random hexamers. A single record per CDR3 protein comes from TCRdb applying MiXCR to the immunoSEQ multiplex PCR reads. The repertoire includes around 190,000 distinct CDR3 sequences, approximately 94% of them detected once, and 0.085% to 0.11% sits in the top ten. The sequencing input was CD4+ T cells from PBMCs. Receptors were obtained from a human donor in good health.

This chain uses TRBV7-9 with TRBJ2-5; D not certain. The CDR3 spans 12 residues. Germline V gene lookup returns CDR1 SEHNR and CDR2 FQNEAQ (reference sequence). V gave up 8 bases and J gave up 5 bases, with 12 bases separating them. The DNA for the CDR3 is TGTGCCAGCCGGTTGGGTCCGGAGACCCAGTACTTC. Amino acids: CASRLGPETQYF.

The genes are TRBV2 and TRBJ2-5; 7 nucleotides align to TRBD2. The V segment lost 7 bases and the J segment 1 base; nucleotides outside the gene matches: 6. In germline, CDR1 is SNHLY, CDR2 FYNNEI. There are 14 residues in the CDR3. The CDR3 sequence is CASTGTTSQETQYF. In DNA, the CDR3 is TGTGCCAGCACCGGGACTACCAGCCAAGAGACCCAGTACTTC.

The rearrangement joins TRBV3-1 to TRBJ1-2, with D unresolved. The germline CDR1 and CDR2 sequences are LGHDT and YNNKEL (reference sequence). This CDR3 has 13 amino acids. Deletions cut 1 base from V and 8 bases from J, with 11 bases between. CDR3 loop: CASSQVPEGGYTF. DNA of the CDR3: TGTGCCAGCAGCCAAGTCCCGGAGGGAGGCTACACCTTC.

This clonotype was counted a single time. The gene calls are TRBV3-1 and TRBJ2-5, with a tentative D call TRBD2 (6 bases). The CDR3 runs to 13 residues. Trimming stripped 1 base from V and 7 bases from J, with 10 bases between. Germline V gives CDR1 LGHDT, CDR2 YNNKEL (reference sequence). CDR3 in DNA: TGTGCCAGCAGCCAAGGACCCGGGAGGACCCAGTACTTC. It is translated as CASSQGPGRTQYF.

The genes are TRBV5-6 and TRBJ1-2; possible D gene TRBD1, 5 bases. The CDR3 spans 13 residues. Trimming removed 0 bases at V and 6 bases at J, with 9 bases between. Germline loops: CDR1 SGHDT, CDR2 YYEEEE. The CDR3 loop reads CASSLVAGDGYTF. Here the CDR3 DNA reads TGTGCCAGCAGCTTGGTGGCGGGGGATGGCTACACCTTC. Full variable domain (outside the CDR3, taken from reference TRBV5-6 and TRBJ1-2): DAGVTQSPTHLIKTRGQQVTLRCSPKSGHDTVSWYQQALGQGPQFIFQYYEEEERQRGNFPDRFSGHQFPNYSSELNVNALLLGDSALYLCASSLVAGDGYTFGSGTRLTVV.

The chain uses TRBV20-1 and TRBJ1-5; 9 bases line up with TRBD1. V was clipped by 6 bases and J by 6 bases; unmatched bases: 6. CDR3 length equals 13 residues. The V gene's germline CDR1 is DFQATT and CDR2 SNEGSKA (reference sequence). The CDR3 spells CSAPGTGIQPQHF. The CDR3 nucleotides are TGCAGTGCCCCCGGGACAGGGATTCAGCCCCAGCATTTT.

This clonotype has just one count. The rearrangement links TRBV7-2 to TRBJ2-5; 9 nucleotides line up with TRBD2. This CDR3 contains 16 residues. V lost 5 bases, J lost 1 base, and 8 bases stayed unmatched. From germline, CDR1 is SGHTA and CDR2 FQGNSA. The CDR3 is CASSKGLASLQETQYF. DNA of the CDR3: TGTGCCAGCAGCAAAGGACTAGCGTCGCTCCAAGAGACCCAGTACTTC.

J is TRBJ1-1 and V is TRBV29-1; 7 nucleotides line up with TRBD1. CDR3 size: 15 residues. The germline V gene has CDR1 SQVTM and CDR2 ANQGSEA. J gave up 1 base and V 4 bases, and 9 bases lay outside the gene matches. The CDR3 sequence: CSVADLDRRNTEAFF. The CDR3 DNA sequence: TGCAGCGTTGCGGATTTGGACAGGAGGAACACTGAAGCTTTCTTT.

The V and J genes are TRBV6-5 and TRBJ2-3; D is undetermined. V was cut by 4 bases and J by 0 bases, with 11 bases left in between. The CDR3 runs to 15 residues. From germline, CDR1 is MNHEY and CDR2 SVGAGI. CDR3 DNA: TGTGCCAGCAGTTTCAGACTGTCTAGCACAGATACGCAGTATTTT. Translation gives CASSFRLSSTDTQYF.

About this clonotype: A read error may produce the germline difference seen at one junction end. The chain combines TRBV6-5 with TRBJ2-5; D is unclear. The V gene's germline CDR1 is MNHEY and CDR2 SVGAGI. There are 13 residues in the CDR3. The CDR3 DNA follows: TGCGCCAGCCATTCAGATAGCCAAGAGACCCAGTACTTC. It specifies CASHSDSQETQYF.

V usage is TRBV5-1 and J usage is TRBJ2-5; a weak D match, TRBD1 (5 bases). Germline V gene sequence: CDR1 SGHRS, CDR2 YFSETQ. The CDR3 length is 13 residues. V dropped 5 bases and J dropped 3 bases, with 11 bases sitting between them. CDR3: CASRSDSEETQYF. CDR3 bases: TGCGCCAGCAGGTCAGACAGCGAAGAGACCCAGTACTTC.

The chain uses TRBV3-1 and TRBJ2-4, with D possibly TRBD2 on 5 matching bases. Per the germline V gene, CDR1 is LGHDT and CDR2 is YNNKEL (reference sequence). Trimming left V 4 bases short and J 6 bases short, with 16 bases between. CDR3 size: 15 residues. The CDR3 loop is CASSRVSGNTNIQYF. In DNA, the CDR3 is TGTGCCAGCAGCCGAGTTTCGGGGAATACAAACATTCAGTACTTC.

The gene calls are TRBV4-3 and TRBJ1-1; weak D call: TRBD1 (6 bases). Germline CDR1 reads LGHNA; CDR2 reads YSLEER. The CDR3 covers 16 residues. V was trimmed by 6 bases and J by 4 bases, leaving 21 bases between them. The CDR3, as DNA: TGCGCCAGCAGGGACACGGGAAGCAGAGGGGGCACTGAAGCTTTCTTT. Translating gives CASRDTGSRGGTEAFF.

The V call is TRBV6-5, the J call TRBJ2-3; D gene uncertain. V lost 5 bases and J 9 bases, leaving 15 bases between the germline ends. Germline CDR1 is MNHEY and CDR2 is SVGAGI. The CDR3 length is 13 residues. The CDR3 spells CASSKRELRTQYF. In DNA form, the CDR3 reads TGTGCCAGCAGTAAGCGTGAGCTAAGGACGCAGTATTTT.

This clonotype has only a few counts. The CDR3 reads CSVEGTGLVEQYF. The CDR3 nucleotides are TGCAGCGTTGAGGGGACAGGGCTGGTAGAGCAGTACTTC. This rearrangement joins TRBV29-1 to TRBJ2-7; 9 bases are shared with TRBD1. The CDR3 spans 13 residues. Germline CDR1 and CDR2: SQVTM and ANQGSEA. V lost 3 bases to trimming and J lost 7 bases; unmatched junction nucleotides: 7.

This rearrangement joins TRBV20-1 to TRBJ2-1; D remains unclear. Germline V gives CDR1 DFQATT, CDR2 SNEGSKA (reference sequence). Deletions cut 5 bases from V and 9 bases from J, with 8 bases between. The CDR3 covers 10 residues. The CDR3 loop is CSAGRPEQFF. Here the CDR3 DNA reads TGCAGTGCTGGTCGTCCTGAGCAGTTCTTC.

CDR3 sequence reads: CASSYFDKNTEAFF. CDR3 nucleotide sequence: TGTGCCAGCAGTTACTTCGACAAGAACACTGAAGCTTTCTTT. The rearrangement joins TRBV6-5 to TRBJ1-1; no clear D gene. The germline gives CDR1 MNHEY, CDR2 SVGAGI. CDR3 length: 14 residues. V lost 1 base and J 1 base, leaving 7 bases between the germline ends.

This rearrangement joins TRBV27 to TRBJ2-1; the D call may be TRBD1 or TRBD2 (7 bases each). The germline CDR1 and CDR2 sequences are MNHEY and SMNVEV (reference sequence). V dropped 6 bases and J dropped 8 bases, with 23 bases sitting between them. CDR3 length: 16 residues. CDR3 region: CASRLWGTGEGYEQFF. CDR3 coding DNA: TGTGCCAGCAGACTATGGGGTACAGGGGAGGGGTATGAGCAGTTCTTC.

The V gene is TRBV18, the J gene TRBJ1-1, with D unclear. Trimming removed 6 bases from V and 1 base from J, with 12 bases in between. The germline CDR1 and CDR2 sequences are KGHSH and LQKENI. The CDR3 sequence is 14 residues long. The CDR3 here is CASSRTTENTEAFF. CDR3 DNA: TGTGCCAGCTCCCGTACCACAGAGAACACTGAAGCTTTCTTT.

The gene calls are TRBV25-1 and TRBJ2-3, with D possibly called TRBD1 or TRBD2 (5 bases each). Germline V gives CDR1 MGHDK, CDR2 SYGVNS. The CDR3 is made up of 16 amino acids. V lost 6 bases to trimming and J lost 3 bases, with 19 bases between them. In DNA, the CDR3 is TGTGCCAGCAGAGCATCGTGGGGGACGTTGACAGATACGCAGTATTTT. This sequence encodes CASRASWGTLTDTQYF.

The gene calls are TRBV28 and TRBJ2-5; either TRBD1 or TRBD2 may supply D (6 bases each). The CDR3 spans 15 residues. The germline CDR1 and CDR2 sequences are MDHEN and SYDVKM. V was clipped by 6 bases and J by 1 base, with 15 bases between them. The CDR3 sequence: CASSHKWGAQETQYF. CDR3 in DNA: TGTGCCAGCAGCCATAAATGGGGGGCCCAAGAGACCCAGTACTTC.

This clonotype was observed a single time. The chain carries TRBV7-9 and TRBJ2-5; 11 bases agree with TRBD1. J lost 4 bases, V lost 6 bases, and 7 bases had no gene match. This CDR3 comprises 15 residues. CDR1 is SEHNR, CDR2 FQNEAQ, per germline (reference sequence). Written as DNA, the CDR3 is TGTGCCAGCAGATGGACAGGGGGCGTAATAGAGACCCAGTACTTC. Its translation: CASRWTGGVIETQYF. Looking up the rest from reference TRBV7-9 and TRBJ2-5 gives the full variable domain: DTGVSQNPRHKITKRGQNVTFRCDPISEHNRLYWYRQTLGQGPEFLTYFQNEAQLEKSRLLSDRFSAERPKGSFSTLEIQRTEQGDSAMYLCASRWTGGVIETQYFGPGTRLLVL.